This T cell receptor (beta chain) was retrieved from a study of shared clonotypes between healthy human individuals. In regard to this clone: Its specificity is not known.

V lost 7 bases to trimming and J lost 0 bases; unmatched junction nucleotides: 3. This CDR3 contains 15 residues. Per the germline V gene, CDR1 is SGHAT and CDR2 is FQNNGV. Only in-frame clones appear in the TCRdb table, and some are missing; sequencing was by immunoSEQ multiplex PCR. The profile shows about 510,000 clones, over 60% of them singletons. Study-level results: A small donor pool kept down the genetic and exposure-history diversity that was represented.

The sequenced sample consisted of PBMCs. The source is a middle-aged woman in good health. Some clones in this sample may be carry-over from other donors' samples. The genes are TRBV11-2 and TRBJ2-5, with 12 bases fitting TRBD2. The CDR3 reads CASTRTSGNQETQYF. Here the CDR3 DNA reads TGTGCCAGCACGCGGACTAGCGGGAACCAAGAGACCCAGTACTTC.